Listed below are T cell receptor beta chains from one sample, sequenced in a study of T cells in Graves' hyperthyroidism and ophthalmopathy. A single record per CDR3 protein comes from TCRdb applying MiXCR to the multiplex PCR reads. The top ten hold about 16% of the sample, which has a few hundred thousand distinct CDR3 sequences, 18% seen once. Sample: blood. Receptor source: a woman aged 40 to 50 with Graves' ophthalmopathy. Each CDR3 is given with its conserved first and last residue. The D gene is left open where the match is weak. Only part of the rows carry a size: once, few, many, or a class if the clone is expanded.

NA	TRBV7-8	TRBJ2-5	many	TGTGCCAGCAGCAGATACCGTCTTGTGTCGGGAAAGACCCAGTACTTC	CASSRYRLVSGKTQYF
NA	TRBV7-6	TRBJ1-3	many	TGTGCCAGCAGCCTCTATCCCCGGCGGTTCGGAAACACCATATATTTT	CASSLYPRRFGNTIYF
TRBD1	TRBV7-9	TRBJ2-7	few	TGTGCCAGCAGCTTGTTGGCGACAGGGGCCTACGAGCAGTACTTC	CASSLLATGAYEQYF
TRBD1	TRBV28	TRBJ1-5	NA	TGTGCCAGCAGATTACAGGGGAGCAATCAGCCCCAGCATTTT	CASRLQGSNQPQHF
NA	TRBV6-1	TRBJ2-2	NA	TGTGCCACCAAGGAATTAGGGACCGGGGAGCTGTTTTTT	CATKELGTGELFF
NA	TRBV6-2/TRBV6-3	TRBJ2-2	many	TGTGCCAGCAGTTACCGGCGGGGAACGAACACCGGGGAGCTGTTTTTT	CASSYRRGTNTGELFF
TRBD1	TRBV6-1	TRBJ1-2	NA	TGTGCCAGCAGCCAGGGACAGGGCTGGGGCTATGGCTACACCTTC	CASSQGQGWGYGYTF
NA	TRBV5-1	TRBJ1-1	many	TGCGCCAGCAGCTTGGGGGTATGGGGGGCTGAAGCTTTCTTT	CASSLGVWGAEAFF
NA	TRBV6-5	TRBJ1-1	many	TGTGCCAGCAGCTGGGACGGAAGAGAAGCTTTCTTT	CASSWDGREAFF
NA	TRBV5-1	TRBJ2-7	many	TGCGCCAGCAGCTCTACAGGGACGGGGGAGCAGTACTTC	CASSSTGTGEQYF
TRBD1	TRBV19	TRBJ1-2	many	TGTGCCAGTAGTCCCCCGACAGGGTGGAACTATGGCTACACCTTC	CASSPPTGWNYGYTF
NA	TRBV7-3	TRBJ2-7	many	TGTGCCAGCAGCTACACTACGTTCATGTCCTACGAGCAGTACTTC	CASSYTTFMSYEQYF
NA	TRBV24-1	TRBJ2-2	many	TGTGCCACCAACACGGGGACCGGGGAGCTGTTTTTT	CATNTGTGELFF
NA	TRBV6-5	TRBJ2-2	many	TGTGCCAGCAGTTACGCCGGGGAGCTGTTTTTT	CASSYAGELFF
NA	TRBV6-2/TRBV6-3	TRBJ2-7	many	TGTGCCAGCAGTTACTCGGTATCTCGGGGTAGAATGTCCTACGAGCAGTACTTC	CASSYSVSRGRMSYEQYF
NA	TRBV11-2	TRBJ2-7	many	TGTGCCAGCAGCTTTTTCGGGGGGCCGTCCTACGAGCAGTACTTC	CASSFFGGPSYEQYF
TRBD2	TRBV5-5	TRBJ2-7	NA	TGTGCCAGCAGCTTGGGTAGGACTAGCGGCAACTACGAGCAGTACTTC	CASSLGRTSGNYEQYF
NA	TRBV29-1	TRBJ1-2	many	TGCAGCGTTGGGCGACGAGATGGCTACACCTTC	CSVGRRDGYTF
NA	TRBV6-1	TRBJ2-5	NA	TGTGCCGGGACGAGAGAAGAGACCCAGTACTTC	CAGTREETQYF
NA	TRBV7-2	TRBJ2-1	many	TGTGCCAGCAGCCCAAGGGTCTCCTACAATGAGCAGTTCTTC	CASSPRVSYNEQFF